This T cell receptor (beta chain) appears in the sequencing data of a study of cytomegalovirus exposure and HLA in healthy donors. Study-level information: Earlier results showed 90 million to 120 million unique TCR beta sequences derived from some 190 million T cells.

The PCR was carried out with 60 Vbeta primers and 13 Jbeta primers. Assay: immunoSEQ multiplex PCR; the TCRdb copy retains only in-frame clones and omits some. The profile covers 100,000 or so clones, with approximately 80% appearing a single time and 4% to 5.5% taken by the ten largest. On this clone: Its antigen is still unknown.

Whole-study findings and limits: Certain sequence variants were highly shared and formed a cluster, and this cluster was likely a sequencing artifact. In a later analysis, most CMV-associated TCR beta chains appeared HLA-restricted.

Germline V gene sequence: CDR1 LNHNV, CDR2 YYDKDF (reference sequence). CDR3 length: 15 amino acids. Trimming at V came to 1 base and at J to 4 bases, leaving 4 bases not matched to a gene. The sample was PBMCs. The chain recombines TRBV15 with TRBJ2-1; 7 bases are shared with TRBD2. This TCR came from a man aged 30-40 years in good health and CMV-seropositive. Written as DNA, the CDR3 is TGTGCCACCAGCAGAGGAGGGACTACTTACAATGAGCAGTTCTTC. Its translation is CATSRGGTTYNEQFF.